The following is a TCR beta chain sequence with its context. Germline is not matched at one junction end, which may reflect a read error. This CDR3 contains 16 residues. CDR1 is MNHNY and CDR2 is SVGAGI in the germline V gene (reference sequence). This record comes from a study of cytomegalovirus exposure and HLA in healthy donors. In the study overall: A data release that came early held roughly 85 million unique TCRs from HLA-typed donors.

The study ran its PCR with 60 Vbeta and 13 Jbeta primers. TCRdb's table, derived via immunoSEQ multiplex PCR, lists solely in-frame clones and lacks some. The repertoire has tens of thousands of clones, about 78% of them found once; the top ten carry 1.6%. The sample consisted of PBMCs. This chain uses TRBV6-6 with TRBJ2-6, with a possible D match to TRBD1 (5 bases). This clonotype was obtained from a man between 35 and 55 years old in good health and CMV-seronegative. The CDR3 sequence: CASILLPASGANGLTF. As DNA, the CDR3 is TGTGCCAGCATCCTTCTCCCGGCCTCTGGGGCCAACGGCCTGACTTTC.